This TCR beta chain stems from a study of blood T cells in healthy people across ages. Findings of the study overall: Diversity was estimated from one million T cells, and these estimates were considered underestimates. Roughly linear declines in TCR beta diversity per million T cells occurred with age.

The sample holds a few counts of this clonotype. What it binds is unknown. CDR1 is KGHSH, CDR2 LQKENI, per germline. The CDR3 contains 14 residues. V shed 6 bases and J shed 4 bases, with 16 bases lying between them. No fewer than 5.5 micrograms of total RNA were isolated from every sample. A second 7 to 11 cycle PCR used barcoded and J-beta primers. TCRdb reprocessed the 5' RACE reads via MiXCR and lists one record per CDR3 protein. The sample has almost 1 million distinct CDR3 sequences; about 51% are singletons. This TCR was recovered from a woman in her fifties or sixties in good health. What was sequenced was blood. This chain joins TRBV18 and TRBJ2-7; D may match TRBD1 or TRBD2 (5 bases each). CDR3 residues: CASSPQGPRYEQYF. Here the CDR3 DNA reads TGTGCCAGCTCCCCCCAGGGACCCCGTTACGAGCAGTACTTC.